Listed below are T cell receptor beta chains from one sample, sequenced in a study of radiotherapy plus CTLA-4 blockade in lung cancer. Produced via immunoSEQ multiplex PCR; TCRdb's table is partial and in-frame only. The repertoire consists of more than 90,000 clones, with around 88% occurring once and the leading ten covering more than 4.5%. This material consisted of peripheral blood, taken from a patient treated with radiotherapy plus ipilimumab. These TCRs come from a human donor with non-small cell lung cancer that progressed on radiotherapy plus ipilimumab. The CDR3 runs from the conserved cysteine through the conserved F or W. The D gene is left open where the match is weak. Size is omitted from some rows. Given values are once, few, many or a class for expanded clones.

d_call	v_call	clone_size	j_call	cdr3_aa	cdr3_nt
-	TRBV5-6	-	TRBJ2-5	CASSPDIGPIGTQYF	TGTGCCAGCAGCCCAGACATTGGGCCGATAGGGACCCAGTACTTC
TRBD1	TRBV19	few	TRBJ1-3	CASPGPSQGARNTIYF	TGTGCCAGCCCCGGCCCATCGCAGGGGGCTCGAAACACCATATATTTT
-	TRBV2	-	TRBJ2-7	CASSEEGGITEQYF	TGTGCCAGCAGTGAAGAGGGGGGGATAACCGAGCAGTACTTC
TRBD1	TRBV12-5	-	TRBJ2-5	CASARDSVGGQYF	TGTGCTAGTGCCCGGGACAGCGTAGGGGGCCAGTACTTC
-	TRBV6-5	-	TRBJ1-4	CASSWTPTEEKLFF	TGTGCCAGCAGTTGGACCCCCACAGAGGAAAAACTGTTTTTT
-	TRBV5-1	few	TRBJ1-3	CASSPDGISGNTIYF	TGCGCCAGCAGCCCCGACGGGATCTCTGGAAACACCATATATTTT
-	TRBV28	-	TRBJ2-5	CASSTQETQYF	TGTGCCAGCAGCACACAAGAGACCCAGTACTTC
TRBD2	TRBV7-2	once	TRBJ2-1	CASSLELLESAGFNEQFF	TGTGCCAGCAGCTTAGAGTTACTCGAGTCAGCGGGGTTCAATGAGCAGTTCTTC
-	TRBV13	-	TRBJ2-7	CASTLAGDYEQYF	TGTGCCAGCACCTTAGCCGGGGATTACGAGCAGTACTTC
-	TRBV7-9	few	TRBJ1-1	CASRGDGGMNTEAFF	TGTGCCAGCCGGGGAGACGGCGGGATGAACACTGAAGCTTTCTTT
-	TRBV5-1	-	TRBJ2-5	CASSETPGDLRKTQYF	TGCGCCAGCAGCGAAACACCGGGAGACTTGAGGAAGACCCAGTACTTC
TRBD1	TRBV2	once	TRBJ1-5	CASSRDRGNQPQHF	TGTGCCAGCAGTAGAGACAGGGGCAATCAGCCCCAGCATTTT
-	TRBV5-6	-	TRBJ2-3	CASSSETHTDTQYF	TGTGCCAGCAGCTCCGAGACCCACACAGATACGCAGTATTTT
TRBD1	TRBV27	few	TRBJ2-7	CASSYGTGDREQYF	TGTGCCAGCAGTTATGGGACAGGGGATAGGGAGCAGTACTTC
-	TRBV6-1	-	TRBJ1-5	CASSVDGGFNQPQHF	TGTGCCAGCAGTGTAGACGGGGGATTCAATCAGCCCCAGCATTTT
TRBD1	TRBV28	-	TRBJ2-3	CASSPQGAPRSQYF	TGTGCCAGCAGTCCGCAGGGGGCTCCCCGTTCGCAGTATTTT
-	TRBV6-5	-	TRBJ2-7	CAVRTTGLSYEQYF	TGTGCCGTACGGACTACCGGTCTCTCCTACGAGCAGTACTTC
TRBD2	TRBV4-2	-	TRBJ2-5	CASSQDFNGREETQYF	TGTGCCAGCAGCCAAGACTTTAACGGGAGGGAAGAGACCCAGTACTTC
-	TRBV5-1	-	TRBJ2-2	CASSLGADTNTGELFF	TGCGCCAGCAGCTTGGGGGCAGACACGAACACCGGGGAGCTGTTTTTT
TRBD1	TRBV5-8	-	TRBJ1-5	CASSLGDRSGNQPQHF	TGTGCCAGCAGCTTGGGGGACAGGTCGGGCAATCAGCCCCAGCATTTT
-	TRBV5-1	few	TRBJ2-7	CASSSTGTSSYEQYF	TGCGCCAGCAGCAGTACGGGCACAAGCTCCTACGAGCAGTACTTC
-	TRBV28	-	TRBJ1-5	CASSYGVWANQPQHF	TGTGCCAGCAGTTATGGGGTATGGGCCAATCAGCCCCAGCATTTT
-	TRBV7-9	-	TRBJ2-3	CASSLGTDTQYF	TGTGCCAGCAGCTTAGGGACAGATACGCAGTATTTT
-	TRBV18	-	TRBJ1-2	CASSQTTDYGYTF	TGTGCCAGCTCGCAAACGACCGACTATGGCTACACCTTC
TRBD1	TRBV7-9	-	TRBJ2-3	CASSPRDRGTDTQYF	TGTGCCAGCAGCCCCAGGGACAGGGGCACAGATACGCAGTATTTT
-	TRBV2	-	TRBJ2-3	CASSFGITGDTQYF	TGTGCCAGCAGCTTCGGGATTACGGGAGATACGCAGTATTTT
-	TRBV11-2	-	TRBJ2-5	CASSLDRWETQYF	TGTGCCAGCAGCTTAGATAGGTGGGAGACCCAGTACTTC
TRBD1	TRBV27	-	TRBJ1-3	CASSSGTASGNTIYF	TGTGCCAGCAGTTCCGGGACAGCCTCTGGAAACACCATATATTTT
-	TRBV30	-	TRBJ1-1	CAWSAGNTEAFF	TGTGCCTGGAGCGCCGGGAACACTGAAGCTTTCTTT
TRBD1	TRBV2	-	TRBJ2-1	CASSPQGAGEQFF	TGTGCCAGCAGTCCACAGGGGGCCGGTGAGCAGTTCTTC
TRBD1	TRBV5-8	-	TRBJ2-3	CASRKDRGGTDTQYF	TGTGCCAGCAGAAAAGACAGGGGAGGCACAGATACGCAGTATTTT
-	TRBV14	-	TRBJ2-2	CAGSQGSPGRGELFF	TGTGCCGGCAGCCAAGGCTCCCCAGGGCGCGGGGAGCTGTTTTTT